A selection of T cell receptor beta chains follows, all from one sample in a study of T cell responses to AZD1222 COVID-19 vaccine. Repertoires were generated with immunoSEQ multiplex PCR, while TCRdb's copy carries only in-frame clones and drops some. The sample carries around 100,000 clones, 90% recorded once. The material sequenced was peripheral blood, taken on day 0 of AZD1222 vaccination. All receptors derive from an adult in good health. Each CDR3 is given with its conserved first and last residue. Fields, in order: clone size, D gene, V gene, J gene, CDR3 protein, CDR3 DNA. The D gene is left open where the match is weak. Only some rows state a clone size, as once, few, many or a class for expanded clones.

>-|-|TRBV19|TRBJ1-2
CASNNQGPLSGGYTF
TGTGCCAGTAACAATCAGGGGCCCCTTTCTGGTGGCTACACCTTC
>-|-|TRBV9|TRBJ1-3
CASSIRPSNRGNTIYF
TGTGCCAGCAGCATCCGGCCGTCTAACAGGGGAAACACCATATATTTT
>-|-|TRBV7-2|TRBJ1-5
CASSLGGTHNGGGNQPQHF
TGTGCCAGCAGCCTTGGAGGGACCCACAACGGAGGGGGCAATCAGCCCCAGCATTTT
>-|TRBD2|TRBV5-1|TRBJ2-1
CASSLVAAGGQYEQFF
TGCGCCAGCAGCTTGGTTGCGGCGGGGGGGCAATATGAGCAGTTCTTC
>-|-|TRBV4-1|TRBJ1-5
CASSQGADQPQHF
TGCGCCAGCAGCCAAGGTGCGGATCAGCCCCAGCATTTT
>-|-|TRBV19|TRBJ2-6
CASSSGEAGSGANVLTF
TGTGCCAGTAGTAGTGGCGAAGCTGGGTCTGGGGCCAACGTCCTGACTTTC
>once|-|TRBV5-1|TRBJ2-7
CASSFGGQNYEQYF
TGCGCCAGCAGCTTTGGGGGACAAAACTACGAGCAGTACTTC
>-|TRBD1|TRBV2|TRBJ2-2
CASSGQGVTGELFF
TGTGCCAGCAGCGGACAGGGGGTCACCGGGGAGCTGTTTTTT
>once|-|TRBV12-5|TRBJ1-1
CASGLAGGTEAFF
TGTGCTAGTGGTTTGGCGGGGGGCACTGAAGCTTTCTTT
>-|-|TRBV30|TRBJ1-2
CAWTPAVNYGYTF
TGTGCCTGGACCCCGGCAGTTAACTATGGCTACACCTTC
>-|TRBD1|TRBV12-3/TRBV12-4|TRBJ1-5
CASTRGHQPQHF
TGTGCCAGCACCAGGGGGCATCAACCCCAGCATTTT
>-|-|TRBV3-1/TRBV3-2|TRBJ1-6
CASSQNAGASNSPLHF
TGTGCCAGCAGCCAAAACGCAGGGGCGTCAAATTCACCCCTCCACTTT
>-|-|TRBV9|TRBJ2-1
CASSGHRVYSYNEQFF
TGTGCCAGCAGCGGACACAGGGTTTACTCCTACAATGAGCAGTTCTTC
>once|-|TRBV6-5|TRBJ1-1
CASCLNTEAFF
TGTGCCAGCTGTCTGAACACTGAAGCTTTCTTT
>-|-|TRBV21-1|TRBJ1-3
CASSYRAYSGNTIYF
TGTGCCAGCAGCTACAGGGCTTACTCTGGAAACACCATATATTTT
>-|-|TRBV12-3/TRBV12-4|TRBJ1-2
CASSSRFPFVTF
TGTGCCAGCAGTTCCCGCTTCCCCTTTGTCACCTTC
>-|-|TRBV6-4|TRBJ2-1
CASSDSSRGNEQFF
TGTGCCAGCAGTGACTCAAGCAGGGGCAATGAGCAGTTCTTC
>-|TRBD2|TRBV9|TRBJ2-1
CASSESGSSYNEQFF
TGTGCCAGCAGCGAAAGCGGGAGCTCCTACAATGAGCAGTTCTTC
>-|TRBD1|TRBV20-1|TRBJ1-6
CSASMSTGGNSPLHF
TGCAGTGCTAGTATGTCGACAGGGGGTAATTCACCCCTCCACTTT
>-|-|TRBV19|TRBJ2-2
CASSIQGLTNTGELFF
TGTGCCAGTAGTATCCAGGGGTTGACGAACACCGGGGAGCTGTTTTTT
>once|-|TRBV11-2|TRBJ1-6
CASSFQGIANNSPLHF
TGTGCCAGCAGCTTCCAGGGAATTGCTAATAATTCACCCCTCCACTTT
>-|-|TRBV11-2|TRBJ2-1
CASSLVHWDEQFF
TGTGCCAGCAGCTTAGTCCACTGGGATGAGCAGTTCTTC
>-|-|TRBV4-1|TRBJ2-3
CASSPRPGLRTDTQYF
TGCGCCAGCAGCCCCAGACCGGGCCTCCGCACAGATACGCAGTATTTT
>-|-|TRBV19|TRBJ1-1
CASGTVVYTEAFF
TGTGCCAGTGGGACGGTGGTGTACACTGAAGCTTTCTTT
>-|TRBD1|TRBV12-3/TRBV12-4|TRBJ1-2
CASSRDRVDYTF
TGTGCCAGCAGTAGGGACAGGGTGGACTACACCTTC
>once|-|TRBV6-2/TRBV6-3|TRBJ2-1
CASSYPDNEQFF
TGTGCCAGCAGTTACCCCGACAATGAGCAGTTCTTC
>-|TRBD1|TRBV6-5|TRBJ1-6
CASKIQGAYNSPLHF
TGTGCCAGCAAGATCCAGGGGGCATATAATTCACCCCTCCACTTT
>-|TRBD2|TRBV24-1|TRBJ2-1
CATSDWAGGDNEQFF
TGTGCCACCAGTGACTGGGCGGGGGGGGACAATGAGCAGTTCTTC
>-|-|TRBV28|TRBJ1-2
CASSFTRVDGYTF
TGTGCCAGCAGTTTCACCAGGGTTGATGGCTACACCTTC
>-|TRBD2|TRBV6-2/TRBV6-3|TRBJ2-5
CASSYSGLAGGFQETQYF
TGTGCCAGCAGTTATTCGGGACTAGCGGGGGGATTTCAAGAGACCCAGTACTTC
>-|-|TRBV2|TRBJ1-2
CASSAGGQIDGYTF
TGTGCCAGCAGTGCTGGGGGGCAGATCGATGGCTACACCTTC
>-|TRBD1|TRBV7-2|TRBJ1-1
CASSVYRGTEAFF
TGTGCCAGCAGCGTGTACAGGGGCACTGAAGCTTTCTTT
>-|TRBD1|TRBV4-3|TRBJ1-2
CASSQDRTGNYGYTF
TGCGCCAGCAGCCAAGACAGGACAGGGAACTATGGCTACACCTTC
>-|TRBD1|TRBV30|TRBJ1-2
CAWSSLSGGVSGYTF
TGTGCCTGGAGTTCCCTTTCAGGGGGCGTTAGTGGCTACACCTTC
>-|TRBD1|TRBV12-5|TRBJ2-7
CASGAGTGGEQYF
TGTGCTAGTGGAGCCGGGACAGGGGGCGAGCAGTACTTC
>-|TRBD1|TRBV5-6|TRBJ1-4
CASSFNRGEKLFF
TGTGCCAGCAGCTTCAACAGGGGAGAAAAACTGTTTTTT
>-|TRBD1|TRBV27|TRBJ2-3
CASSSGQGDTQYF
TGTGCCAGCAGTTCGGGACAGGGAGATACGCAGTATTTT
>-|-|TRBV15|TRBJ2-2
CATSRGRGNTGELFF
TGTGCCACCAGTAGGGGGCGGGGGAACACCGGGGAGCTGTTTTTT
>-|TRBD1|TRBV20-1|TRBJ1-4
CSARAGGPANEKLFF
TGCAGTGCTCGTGCAGGGGGCCCAGCTAATGAAAAACTGTTTTTT
>-|-|TRBV7-3|TRBJ1-3
CASSAQAGAGNTIYF
TGTGCCAGCAGCGCCCAAGCGGGGGCTGGAAACACCATATATTTT
>-|TRBD2|TRBV20-1|TRBJ2-3
CSARSGGTQYF
TGCAGTGCTAGAAGCGGGGGGACGCAGTATTTT
>-|TRBD2|TRBV6-2/TRBV6-3|TRBJ2-1
CASNPGLAGNEQFF
TGTGCCAGCAACCCGGGACTAGCGGGGAATGAGCAGTTCTTC
>-|TRBD1|TRBV29-1|TRBJ1-2
CSVEDWTGRGYTF
TGCAGCGTTGAAGATTGGACAGGCAGAGGCTACACCTTC
>-|-|TRBV4-3|TRBJ1-5
CASSQPTGHNQPQHF
TGCGCCAGCAGCCAACCTACAGGGCACAATCAGCCCCAGCATTTT
>few|TRBD1|TRBV19|TRBJ1-6
CASSMGRGQTGLLHANSPLHF
TGTGCCAGTAGTATGGGAAGGGGGCAAACCGGACTCCTCCATGCTAATTCACCCCTCCACTTT
>-|-|TRBV23-1|TRBJ1-1
CASTHWMNTEAFF
TGCGCCAGCACTCACTGGATGAACACTGAAGCTTTCTTT